This record looks at one T cell receptor beta chain sequence and its context. Its matching antigen is unknown. TCRdb reprocessed the RT-PCR reads with MiXCR, giving one entry per CDR3 protein. The table records some 520,000 distinct CDR3 sequences, approximately 15% of them present only once. This record belongs to a study of response to subunit inactivated influenza vaccine. Germline V gene sequence: CDR1 SGHTA, CDR2 FQGNSA. This CDR3 is built from 12 residues. J lost 6 bases, V lost 6 bases, and 2 bases had no gene match. Overall study results and limits: Authors suggested seasonal influenza vaccinations each recruit few new T cells.

Sample: CD4+ T cells sorted from PBMCs, taken roughly 24 months after vaccination. The receptor's source is a man between 50 and 69 years old who received an inactivated influenza vaccine. V usage is TRBV7-2 and J usage is TRBJ1-2; 9 bases agree with TRBD1. The CDR3 loop reads CASSRDRDGYTF. In nucleotides, the CDR3 is TGTGCCAGCAGTCGGGACAGGGATGGCTACACCTTC.